This TCR beta chain was captured by sequencing in a study of human T cells and chemical hapten exposure. Study-level results: No change in TCRs above 1 in 1000 frequency was produced by DPC sensitization.

It was the library that attached unique molecular identifiers to individual cDNA molecules. Each CDR3 protein is one row after TCRdb ran MiXCR on the reads. The sample includes fewer than 150,000 distinct CDR3 sequences, approximately 9% of them seen just once. Details on this clonotype: Its antigen is not known. Its ends do not fully match the called genes, so a read error is possible.

Total RNA extraction was carried out from unfractionated whole blood. The V gene's germline CDR1 is SGHVS and CDR2 FNYEAQ. The CDR3 has 16 residues. This clonotype was obtained from a human donor in good health. Some clones in this sample may be carry-over from other donors' samples. This sequence joins TRBV7-6 and TRBJ2-3, with 9 bases identical to TRBD2. The sequencing input was whole blood. Written as DNA, the CDR3 is TGTGTCAGCAGCTTTGGCGGGGGGGCCCGGGGAGATACGCAGTATTTT. Encoded protein: CVSSFGGGARGDTQYF.